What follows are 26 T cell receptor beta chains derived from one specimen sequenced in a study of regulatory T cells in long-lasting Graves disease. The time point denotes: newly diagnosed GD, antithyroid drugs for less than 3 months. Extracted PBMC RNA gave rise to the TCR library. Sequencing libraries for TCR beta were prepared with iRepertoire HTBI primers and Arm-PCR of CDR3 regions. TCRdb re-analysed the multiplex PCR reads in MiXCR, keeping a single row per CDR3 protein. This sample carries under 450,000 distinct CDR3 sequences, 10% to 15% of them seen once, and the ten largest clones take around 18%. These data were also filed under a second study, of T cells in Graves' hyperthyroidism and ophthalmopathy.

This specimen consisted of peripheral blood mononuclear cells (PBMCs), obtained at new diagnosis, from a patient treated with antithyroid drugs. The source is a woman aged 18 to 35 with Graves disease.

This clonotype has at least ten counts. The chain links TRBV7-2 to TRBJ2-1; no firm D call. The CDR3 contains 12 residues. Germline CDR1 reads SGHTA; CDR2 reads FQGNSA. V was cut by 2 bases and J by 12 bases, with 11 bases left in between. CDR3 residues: CASSLHGVGQFF. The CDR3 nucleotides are TGTGCCAGCAGCTTACACGGTGTCGGGCAGTTCTTC.

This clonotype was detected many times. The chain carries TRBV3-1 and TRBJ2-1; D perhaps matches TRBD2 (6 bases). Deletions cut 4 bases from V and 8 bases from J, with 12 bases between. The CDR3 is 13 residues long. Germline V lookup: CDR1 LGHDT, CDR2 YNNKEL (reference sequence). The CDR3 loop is CASSLRESDEQFF. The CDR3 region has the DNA TGTGCCAGCAGCCTCCGGGAGTCCGATGAGCAGTTCTTC.

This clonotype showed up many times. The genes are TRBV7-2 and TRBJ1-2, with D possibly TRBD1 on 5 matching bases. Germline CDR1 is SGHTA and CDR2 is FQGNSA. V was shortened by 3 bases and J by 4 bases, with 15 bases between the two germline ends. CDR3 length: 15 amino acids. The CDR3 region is CASSFRQHLLYGYTF. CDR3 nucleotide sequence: TGTGCCAGCAGCTTCCGACAGCACCTACTCTATGGCTACACCTTC.

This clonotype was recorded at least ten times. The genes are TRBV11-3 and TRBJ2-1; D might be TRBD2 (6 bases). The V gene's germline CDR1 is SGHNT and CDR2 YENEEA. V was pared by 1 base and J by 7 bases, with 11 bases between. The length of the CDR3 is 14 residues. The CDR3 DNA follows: TGTGCCAGCAGCTTAGGGCGGGGCTCGAATGAGCAGTTCTTC. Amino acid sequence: CASSLGRGSNEQFF.

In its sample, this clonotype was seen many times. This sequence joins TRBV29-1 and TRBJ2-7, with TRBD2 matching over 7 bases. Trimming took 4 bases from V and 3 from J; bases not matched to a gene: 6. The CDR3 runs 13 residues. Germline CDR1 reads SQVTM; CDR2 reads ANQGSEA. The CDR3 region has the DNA TGCAGCGTTGTGGGGTCTAGCGGCTACGAGCAGTACTTC. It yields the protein CSVVGSSGYEQYF.

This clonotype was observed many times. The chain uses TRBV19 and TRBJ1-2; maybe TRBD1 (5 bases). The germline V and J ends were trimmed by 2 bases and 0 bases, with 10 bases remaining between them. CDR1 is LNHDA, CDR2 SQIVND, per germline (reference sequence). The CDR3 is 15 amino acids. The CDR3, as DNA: TGTGCCAGTAGTATAAGACAGAAGTCTAACTATGGCTACACCTTC. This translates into CASSIRQKSNYGYTF.

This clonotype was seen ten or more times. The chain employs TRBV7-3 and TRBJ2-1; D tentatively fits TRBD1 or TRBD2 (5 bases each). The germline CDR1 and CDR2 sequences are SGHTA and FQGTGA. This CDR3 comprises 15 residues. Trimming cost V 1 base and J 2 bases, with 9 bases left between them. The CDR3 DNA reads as TGTGCCAGCAGCTTAATTCAGGGACCCTACAATGAGCAGTTCTTC. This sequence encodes CASSLIQGPYNEQFF.

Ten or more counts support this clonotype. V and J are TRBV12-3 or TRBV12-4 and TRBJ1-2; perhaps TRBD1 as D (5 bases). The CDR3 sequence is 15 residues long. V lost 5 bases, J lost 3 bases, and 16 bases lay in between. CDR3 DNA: TGTGCCAGCAGTCCAGGACATAAACTACACTATGGCTACACCTTC. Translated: CASSPGHKLHYGYTF.

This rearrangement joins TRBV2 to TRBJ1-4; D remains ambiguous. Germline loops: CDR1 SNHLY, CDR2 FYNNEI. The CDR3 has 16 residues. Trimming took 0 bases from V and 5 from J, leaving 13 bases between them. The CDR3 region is CASSEAGTTGNEKLFF. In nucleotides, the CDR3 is TGTGCCAGCAGTGAAGCAGGAACCACCGGCAATGAAAAACTGTTTTTT.

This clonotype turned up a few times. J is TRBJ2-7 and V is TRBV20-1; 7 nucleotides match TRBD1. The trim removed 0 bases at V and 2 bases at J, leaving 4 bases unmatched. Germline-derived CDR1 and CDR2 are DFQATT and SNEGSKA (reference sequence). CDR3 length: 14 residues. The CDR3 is CSARERGHTYEQYF. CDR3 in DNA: TGCAGTGCTAGAGAGAGGGGGCACACCTACGAGCAGTACTTC.

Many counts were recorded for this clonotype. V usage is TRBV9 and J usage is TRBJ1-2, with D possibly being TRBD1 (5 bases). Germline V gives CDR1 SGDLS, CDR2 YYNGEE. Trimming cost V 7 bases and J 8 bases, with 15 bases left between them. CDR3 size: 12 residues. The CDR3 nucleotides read TGTGCCAGCGGGGACGCTTTGAGAGGCTACACCTTC. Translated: CASGDALRGYTF.

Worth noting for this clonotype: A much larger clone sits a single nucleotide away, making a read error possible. Here the CDR3 reads CASSESGAGLGPQHF. For the CDR3, the DNA is TGTGCCAGCAGTGAAAGTGGGGCAGGACTTGGGCCCCAGCATTTT. The J gene is TRBJ1-5, the V gene TRBV6-2 or TRBV6-3, with D tentatively TRBD1 (5 bases). CDR3 length: 15 amino acids. Germline V CDR1 and CDR2: MNHEY, SVGEGT. V was trimmed by 5 bases and J by 9 bases, leaving 20 bases between them.

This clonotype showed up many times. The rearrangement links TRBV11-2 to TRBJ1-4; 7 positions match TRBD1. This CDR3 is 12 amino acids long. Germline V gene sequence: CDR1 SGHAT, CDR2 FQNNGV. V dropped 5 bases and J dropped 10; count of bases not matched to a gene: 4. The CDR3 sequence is CASSLRTGKLFF. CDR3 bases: TGTGCCAGCAGCCTCCGGACAGGAAAACTGTTTTTT.

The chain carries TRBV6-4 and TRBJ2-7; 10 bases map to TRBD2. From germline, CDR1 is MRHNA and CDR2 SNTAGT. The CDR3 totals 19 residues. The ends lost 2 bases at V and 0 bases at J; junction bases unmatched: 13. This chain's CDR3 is CASSDPRSTSGTFSYEQYF. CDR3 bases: TGTGCCAGCAGTGACCCTAGGTCCACTAGCGGGACTTTCTCCTACGAGCAGTACTTC.

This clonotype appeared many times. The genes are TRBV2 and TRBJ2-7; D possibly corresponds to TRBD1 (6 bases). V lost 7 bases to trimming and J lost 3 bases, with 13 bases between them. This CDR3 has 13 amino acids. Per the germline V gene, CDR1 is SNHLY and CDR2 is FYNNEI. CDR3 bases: TGTGCCAGCACGGCAGGGGTGGACTACGAGCAGTACTTC. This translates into CASTAGVDYEQYF.

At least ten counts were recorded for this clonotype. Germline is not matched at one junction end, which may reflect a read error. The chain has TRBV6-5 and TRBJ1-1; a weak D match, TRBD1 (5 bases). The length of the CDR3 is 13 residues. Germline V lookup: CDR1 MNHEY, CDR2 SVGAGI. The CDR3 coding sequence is TGTGCCAGCAGTTACACTCGGGCAGGGCGGCCCTCGTTT. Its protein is CASSYTRAGRPSF.

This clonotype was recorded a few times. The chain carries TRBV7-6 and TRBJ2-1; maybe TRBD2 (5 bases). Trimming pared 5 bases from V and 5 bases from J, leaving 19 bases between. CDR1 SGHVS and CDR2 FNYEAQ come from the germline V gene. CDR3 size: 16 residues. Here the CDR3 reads CASSPIREGINNEQFF. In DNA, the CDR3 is TGTGCCAGCAGCCCCATTCGGGAAGGGATCAACAATGAGCAGTTCTTC.

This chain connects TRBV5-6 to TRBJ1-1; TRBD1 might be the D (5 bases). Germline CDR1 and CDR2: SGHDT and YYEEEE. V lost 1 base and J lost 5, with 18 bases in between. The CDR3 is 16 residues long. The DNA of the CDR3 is TGTGCCAGCAGCTTGTTGGTGGGGGGGGGTTGGACTGAAGCTTTCTTT. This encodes CASSLLVGGGWTEAFF.

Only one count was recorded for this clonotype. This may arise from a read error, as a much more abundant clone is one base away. The DNA of the CDR3 is TGTGCCAGCAGTCAGGGGCGGGGCGAGCTGTTCTTC. It codes for CASSQGRGELFF. V gene TRBV6-1 combines with J gene TRBJ2-1, with D possibly called TRBD1 or TRBD2 (6 bases each). The V gene's germline CDR1 is MNHNS and CDR2 SASEGT. The CDR3 loop spans 12 amino acids.

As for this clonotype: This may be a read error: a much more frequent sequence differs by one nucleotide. The CDR3 region has the DNA TGCAGCGTTGAAGACCAGGTGCTTCGCGAGCAGTACTTC. Its protein is CSVEDQVLREQYF. The J gene is TRBJ2-7, the V gene TRBV29-1; D call uncertain. Germline values: CDR1 SQVTM, CDR2 ANQGSEA. Trimming took off 0 bases at V and 6 bases at J, with 12 bases between the two ends. This CDR3 is 13 amino acids long.

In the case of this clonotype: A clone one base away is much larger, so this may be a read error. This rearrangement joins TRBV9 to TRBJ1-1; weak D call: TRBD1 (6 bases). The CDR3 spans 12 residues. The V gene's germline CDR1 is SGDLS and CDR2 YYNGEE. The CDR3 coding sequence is TGTGACAGCAGCGGACAGACACCTGAAGCTTTCTTT. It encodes CDSSGQTPEAFF.

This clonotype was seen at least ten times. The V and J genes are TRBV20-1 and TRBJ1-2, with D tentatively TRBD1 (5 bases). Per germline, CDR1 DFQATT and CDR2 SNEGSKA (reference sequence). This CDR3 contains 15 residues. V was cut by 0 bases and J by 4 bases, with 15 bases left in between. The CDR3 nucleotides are TGCAGTGCTAGAGATCGGGCGGGGCCAGTCTATGGCTACACCTTC. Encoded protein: CSARDRAGPVYGYTF.

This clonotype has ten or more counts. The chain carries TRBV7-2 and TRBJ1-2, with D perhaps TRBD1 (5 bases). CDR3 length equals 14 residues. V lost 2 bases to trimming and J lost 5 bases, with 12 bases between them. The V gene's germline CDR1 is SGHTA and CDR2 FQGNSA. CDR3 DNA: TGTGCCAGCAGCTTAATAGGGGAAGGGTATGGCTACACCTTC. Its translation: CASSLIGEGYGYTF.

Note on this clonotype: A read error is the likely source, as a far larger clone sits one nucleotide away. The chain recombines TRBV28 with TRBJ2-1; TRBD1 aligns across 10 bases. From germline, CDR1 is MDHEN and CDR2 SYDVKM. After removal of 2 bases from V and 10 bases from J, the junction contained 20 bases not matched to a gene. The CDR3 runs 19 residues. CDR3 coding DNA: TGTGCCAGCAGTTTAGATGGAAACGAGCCGGGACAGGGGTGGTACGAGCAGTTCTTC. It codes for CASSLDGNEPGQGWYEQFF.

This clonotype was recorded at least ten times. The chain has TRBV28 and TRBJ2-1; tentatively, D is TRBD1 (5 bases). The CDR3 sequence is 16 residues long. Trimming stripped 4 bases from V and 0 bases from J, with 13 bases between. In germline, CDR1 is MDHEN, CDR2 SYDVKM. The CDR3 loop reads CASSSRAFGSYNEQFF. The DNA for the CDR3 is TGTGCCAGCAGTTCCAGGGCGTTTGGCTCCTACAATGAGCAGTTCTTC.

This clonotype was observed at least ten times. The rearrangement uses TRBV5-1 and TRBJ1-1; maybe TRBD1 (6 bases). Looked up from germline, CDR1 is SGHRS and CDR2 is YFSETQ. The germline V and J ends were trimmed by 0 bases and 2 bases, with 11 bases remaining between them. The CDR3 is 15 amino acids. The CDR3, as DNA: TGCGCCAGCAGCTTGGGACCGGACAGAAACACTGAAGCTTTCTTT. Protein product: CASSLGPDRNTEAFF.